The 18 T cell receptor beta chains below were found in one sample sequenced in a study of cytomegalovirus exposure and HLA in healthy donors. The study ran its PCR with 60 Vbeta and 13 Jbeta primers. Libraries were prepared by immunoSEQ multiplex PCR; TCRdb keeps only in-frame clonotypes and omits some of them. The repertoire holds some 120,000 clones, 65% to 90% seen once, with 3.9% in the top ten. Source material: PBMCs. Receptor source: a young woman in good health and CMV-seronegative.

This chain connects TRBV27 to TRBJ1-2; a weak D match, TRBD1 (5 bases). The germline V gene encodes CDR1 MNHEY and CDR2 SMNVEV (reference sequence). The ends were cut back, 3 bases at V and 8 bases at J, with 16 bases in the middle. There are 14 residues in the CDR3. The DNA of the CDR3 is TGTGCCAGCAGTTTTCAGGGAAGTGGTGGGGGCTACACCTTC. Protein product: CASSFQGSGGGYTF.

The rearrangement joins TRBV6-6 to TRBJ2-2; weak D call: TRBD1 (6 bases). Looked up from germline, CDR1 is MNHNY and CDR2 is SVGAGI (reference sequence). Trimming removed 2 bases at V and 7 bases at J, with 11 bases between. CDR3 length: 14 amino acids. The DNA for the CDR3 is TGTGCCAGCAGTTACGAATTACAGGGCGGGGAGCTGTTTTTT. It specifies CASSYELQGGELFF.

The chain employs TRBV6-7 and TRBJ1-5; TRBD1 might be the D (5 bases). TRBV6-7 is known as an ORF, though its function is uncertain. V was pared by 4 bases and J by 0 bases, with 19 bases between. The CDR3 runs to 18 residues. The CDR3 bases are TGTGCCAGCAGTTCCCTGGGGGGACCGATCTATAGCAATCAGCCCCAGCATTTT. Protein sequence: CASSSLGGPIYSNQPQHF.

V is TRBV6-5 and J is TRBJ2-1, with 8 bases that match TRBD1. CDR3 length: 14 amino acids. Looked up from germline, CDR1 is MNHEY and CDR2 is SVGAGI. J gave up 7 bases and V 5 bases, and 7 bases lay outside the gene matches. CDR3 residues: CASSPRTGWNEQFF. The CDR3 DNA sequence: TGTGCCAGCAGTCCTAGGACAGGGTGGAATGAGCAGTTCTTC.

This clone appeared a single time. CDR3 coding DNA: TGTGCCACGTTAACCGCGGGCTACGAGCAGTACTTC. Residues: CATLTAGYEQYF. J is TRBJ2-7 and V is TRBV6-1, with D perhaps matching TRBD2 (5 bases). The CDR3 has 12 residues. V dropped 10 bases and J dropped 3 bases, with 13 bases sitting between them. Germline assignment: CDR1 MNHNS and CDR2 SASEGT.

The rearrangement joins TRBV6-6 to TRBJ2-7, with 9 positions matching TRBD1. There are 13 residues in the CDR3. CDR1 is MNHNY and CDR2 is SVGAGI in the germline V gene (reference sequence). Trimming cost V 10 bases and J 7 bases; bases outside gene matches: 11. The CDR3: CATKTGGAWEQYF. The CDR3 nucleotides read TGTGCCACCAAAACAGGGGGCGCGTGGGAGCAGTACTTC.

The CDR3 here is CASSPLGAKNDEQYF. The CDR3 coding sequence is TGCGCCAGCAGTCCACTGGGGGCCAAAAACGACGAGCAGTACTTC. The chain recombines TRBV5-1 with TRBJ2-7; D possibly corresponds to TRBD1 (6 bases). CDR3 length equals 15 residues. V gave up 5 bases and J gave up 5 bases, with 20 bases separating them. CDR1 is SGHRS and CDR2 is YFSETQ in the germline V gene.

This chain joins TRBV28 and TRBJ2-5, with D perhaps matching TRBD2 (6 bases). The germline CDR1 and CDR2 sequences are MDHEN and SYDVKM. V lost 10 bases and J 4 bases, leaving 19 bases between the germline ends. The CDR3 totals 14 residues. The CDR3 here is CATLGGPLLETQYF. The CDR3 DNA follows: TGTGCCACCCTAGGAGGGCCCCTTTTAGAGACCCAGTACTTC.

A few counts support this clone. The rearrangement joins TRBV30 to TRBJ2-1, with 9 bases matching TRBD2. The CDR3 extends over 14 amino acids. J lost 6 bases, V lost 5 bases, and 8 bases had no gene match. Germline CDR1 reads GTSNPN; CDR2 reads SVGIG (reference sequence). CDR3 sequence: CAWAGLAFSNEQFF. The CDR3 DNA is TGTGCCTGGGCGGGACTAGCATTTAGCAATGAGCAGTTCTTC.

The chain carries TRBV27 and TRBJ2-3; 9 bases are a match to TRBD2. Trimming at V came to 3 bases and at J to 1 base, leaving 20 bases not matched to a gene. The CDR3 consists of 21 residues. Germline lookup yields CDR1 MNHEY and CDR2 SMNVEV (reference sequence). For the CDR3, the DNA is TGTGCCAGCAGTTTGCCTGGGTCTAGCGGGGCCCGTTCTGGTTGCACAGATACGCAGTATTTT. Protein: CASSLPGSSGARSGCTDTQYF.

The chain links TRBV6-6 to TRBJ1-5; D is undetermined. The CDR3 runs 15 residues. Looked up from germline, CDR1 is MNHNY and CDR2 is SVGAGI (reference sequence). The V and J ends lost 3 bases and 2 bases respectively, with 11 bases between them. This CDR3 is CASSYAGSGNQPQHF. CDR3 DNA sequence: TGTGCCAGCAGTTATGCCGGGAGTGGCAATCAGCCCCAGCATTTT.

This chain joins TRBV19 and TRBJ2-7, with 9 bases fitting TRBD1. CDR1 and CDR2 (germline): LNHDA, SQIVND (reference sequence). The CDR3 is 15 residues long. Losses at the gene ends were 2 bases for V and 5 bases for J; bases not matched to a gene: 7. In DNA form, the CDR3 reads TGTGCCAGTAGTATAAGTGGACAGGGGAACCACGAGCAGTACTTC. The encoded protein is CASSISGQGNHEQYF.

J is TRBJ2-5 and V is TRBV5-6; the D gene is possibly TRBD2 (5 bases). The V and J ends lost 2 bases and 1 base respectively, with 12 bases between them. Germline V gene data show CDR1 as SGHDT and CDR2 as YYEEEE. The length of the CDR3 is 15 residues. The CDR3 bases are TGTGCCAGCAGCTTACTAGGACGTTCCCAAGAGACCCAGTACTTC. This encodes CASSLLGRSQETQYF.

This clone occurred a few times. J is TRBJ2-3 and V is TRBV28; 10 bases fit TRBD2. This CDR3 contains 16 residues. The germline V gene has CDR1 MDHEN and CDR2 SYDVKM. V gave up 8 bases and J gave up 3 bases; unmatched junction bases: 11. CDR3 loop: CASLEAGGGFTDTQYF. CDR3 DNA sequence: TGTGCCAGCTTAGAAGCGGGAGGGGGTTTTACAGATACGCAGTATTTT.

The chain uses TRBV19 and TRBJ1-2; TRBD1 aligns across 7 bases. With 5 bases clipped from V and 3 bases from J, the junction kept 6 bases outside the gene matches. CDR1 LNHDA and CDR2 SQIVND come from the germline V gene (reference sequence). The CDR3 is 14 amino acids. This CDR3 reads CASSPTGKDYGYTF. As DNA, the CDR3 is TGTGCCAGTAGTCCGACAGGGAAGGACTATGGCTACACCTTC.

This clone was counted only a few times. The junction and the germline gene differ at one end; a read error may be behind it. The rearrangement links TRBV7-9 to TRBJ2-7, with D tentatively TRBD1 (5 bases). The CDR3 sequence is 15 residues long. Germline CDR1 is SEHNR and CDR2 is FQNEAQ (reference sequence). The CDR3 protein is CSSSLGVGVIYEQYF. The DNA of the CDR3 is TGTTCCAGCAGCTTAGGGGTAGGGGTGATCTACGAGCAGTACTTC.

Only a few counts were recorded for this clone. The chain is built from TRBV27 and TRBJ2-2, with D hard to call. There are 14 residues in the CDR3. CDR1 and CDR2 from the germline V gene are MNHEY and SMNVEV (reference sequence). V dropped 6 bases and J dropped 1 base, with 9 bases sitting between them. The CDR3 coding sequence is TGTGCCAGCAGAACTCGGTTGAACACCGGGGAGCTGTTTTTT. Its protein product is CASRTRLNTGELFF.

The chain joins TRBV7-9 to TRBJ2-3; 13 bases map to TRBD2. CDR1 and CDR2 from the germline V gene are SEHNR and FQNEAQ (reference sequence). V lost 10 bases to trimming and J lost 2 bases; unmatched junction nucleotides: 6. The CDR3 spans 15 residues. The CDR3 DNA is TGTGCCACCGGACTAGCGGGAGCCCACACAGATACGCAGTATTTT. This codes for CATGLAGAHTDTQYF.